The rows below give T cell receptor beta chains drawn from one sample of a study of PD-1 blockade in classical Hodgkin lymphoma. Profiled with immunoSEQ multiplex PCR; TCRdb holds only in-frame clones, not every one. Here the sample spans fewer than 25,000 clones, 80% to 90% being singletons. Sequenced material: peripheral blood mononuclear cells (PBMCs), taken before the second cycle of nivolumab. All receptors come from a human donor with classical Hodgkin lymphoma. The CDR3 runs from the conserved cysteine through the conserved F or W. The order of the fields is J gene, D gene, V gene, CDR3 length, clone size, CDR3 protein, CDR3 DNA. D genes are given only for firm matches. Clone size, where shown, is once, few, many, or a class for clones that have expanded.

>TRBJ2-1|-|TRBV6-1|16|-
CASSEHWGALYNEQFF
TGTGCCAGCAGCGAACATTGGGGGGCACTCTACAATGAGCAGTTCTTC
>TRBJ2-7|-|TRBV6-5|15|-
CASSYVGVRAGEQYF
TGTGCCAGCAGTTACGTAGGGGTGAGAGCAGGGGAGCAGTACTTC
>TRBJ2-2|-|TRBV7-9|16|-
CASSLAVGGLTGELFF
TGTGCCAGCAGCTTAGCGGTCGGGGGCCTCACCGGGGAGCTGTTTTTT
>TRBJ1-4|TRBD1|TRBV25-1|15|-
CASSSTGTVNEKLFF
TGTGCCAGCAGCTCAACCGGGACAGTTAATGAAAAACTGTTTTTT
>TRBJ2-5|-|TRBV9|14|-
CASSPQSGPGTQYF
TGTGCCAGCAGCCCTCAGAGTGGCCCCGGGACCCAGTACTTC
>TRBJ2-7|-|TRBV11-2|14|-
CASRSLQTVYEQYF
TGTGCCAGCAGGAGTTTGCAGACCGTCTACGAGCAGTACTTC
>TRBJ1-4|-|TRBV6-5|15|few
CASSRSGAPNEKLFF
TGTGCCAGCAGTCGGTCAGGTGCACCTAATGAAAAACTGTTTTTT
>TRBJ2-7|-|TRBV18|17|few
CASSLTPGTRPYYEQYF
TGTGCCAGCTCACTCACTCCCGGGACAAGACCTTACTACGAGCAGTACTTC
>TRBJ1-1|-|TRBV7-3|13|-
CASSPEVGTKAFF
TGTGCCAGCAGCCCAGAAGTGGGGACTAAAGCTTTCTTT
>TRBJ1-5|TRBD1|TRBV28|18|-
CASSLFSQSRGFNQPQHF
TGTGCCAGCAGTTTATTCTCCCAATCCAGGGGGTTCAATCAGCCCCAGCATTTT
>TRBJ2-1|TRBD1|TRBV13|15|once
CASSLGRGPYNEQFF
TGTGCCAGCAGCTTAGGGAGGGGGCCCTACAATGAGCAGTTCTTC
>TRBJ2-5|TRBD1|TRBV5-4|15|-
CASSSGQGARETQYF
TGTGCCAGCAGCTCAGGCCAGGGGGCTAGGGAGACCCAGTACTTC
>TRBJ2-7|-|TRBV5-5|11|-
CASRGAYEQYF
TGTGCCAGTCGTGGGGCATACGAGCAGTACTTC
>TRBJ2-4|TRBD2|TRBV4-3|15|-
CASSQDWARGFIQYF
TGCGCCAGCAGCCAAGATTGGGCGCGGGGGTTCATTCAGTACTTC
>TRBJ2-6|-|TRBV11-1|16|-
CASSLLLISGANVLTF
TGTGCCAGCAGCTTGCTTCTGATATCTGGGGCCAACGTCCTGACTTTC
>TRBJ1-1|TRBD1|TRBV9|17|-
CASSVVDRGLANTEAFF
TGTGCCAGCAGCGTAGTTGACAGGGGATTAGCGAACACTGAAGCTTTCTTT
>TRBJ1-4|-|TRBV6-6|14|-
CASSYEGESEKLFF
TGTGCCAGCAGTTACGAAGGGGAGAGTGAAAAACTGTTTTTT
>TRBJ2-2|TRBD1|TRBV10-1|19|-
CASPNRGATPYFNTGELFF
TGCGCCAGCCCTAACAGGGGTGCGACCCCCTACTTTAACACCGGGGAGCTGTTTTTT
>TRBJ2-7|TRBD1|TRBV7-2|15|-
CASSVTGGAVNEQYF
TGTGCCAGCAGCGTAACAGGGGGCGCGGTTAACGAGCAGTACTTC
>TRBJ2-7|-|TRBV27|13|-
CASSSQSPYEQYF
TGTGCCAGCAGTTCCCAGAGCCCCTACGAGCAGTACTTC
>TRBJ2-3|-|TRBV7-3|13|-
CASSLITTDTQYF
TGTGCCAGCAGCTTAATTACCACAGATACGCAGTATTTT
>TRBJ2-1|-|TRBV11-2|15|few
CASSFNPTNKGEQFF
TGTGCCAGCAGCTTTAATCCCACTAACAAGGGTGAGCAGTTCTTC
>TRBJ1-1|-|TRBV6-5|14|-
CASSRDNQNTEAFF
TGTGCCAGCAGTCGGGACAATCAGAACACTGAAGCTTTCTTT
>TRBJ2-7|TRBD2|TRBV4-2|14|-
CASSPLAASYEQYF
TGTGCCAGCAGCCCCCTAGCGGCGTCCTACGAGCAGTACTTC
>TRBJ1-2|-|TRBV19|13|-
CASSADGNYGYTF
TGTGCCAGTAGTGCGGACGGTAACTATGGCTACACCTTC
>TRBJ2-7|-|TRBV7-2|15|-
CASSKESTSTYEQYF
TGTGCCAGCAGCAAAGAAAGCACGTCAACCTACGAGCAGTACTTC
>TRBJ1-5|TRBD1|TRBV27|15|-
CASRRAGQGNQPQHF
TGTGCCAGCAGAAGGGCCGGACAGGGAAATCAGCCCCAGCATTTT
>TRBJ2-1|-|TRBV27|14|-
CASSFWGDHNEQFF
TGTGCCAGCAGTTTTTGGGGGGACCACAATGAGCAGTTCTTC
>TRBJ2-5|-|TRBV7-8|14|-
CASSLQQGYETQYF
TGTGCCAGCAGCTTACAACAGGGCTACGAGACCCAGTACTTC
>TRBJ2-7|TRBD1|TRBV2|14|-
CATSWDRGTYEQYF
TGTGCCACAAGTTGGGACAGGGGGACCTACGAGCAGTACTTC
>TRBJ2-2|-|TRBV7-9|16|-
CASSLVAVASTGELFF
TGTGCCAGCAGCTTAGTGGCCGTCGCCTCGACCGGGGAGCTGTTTTTT